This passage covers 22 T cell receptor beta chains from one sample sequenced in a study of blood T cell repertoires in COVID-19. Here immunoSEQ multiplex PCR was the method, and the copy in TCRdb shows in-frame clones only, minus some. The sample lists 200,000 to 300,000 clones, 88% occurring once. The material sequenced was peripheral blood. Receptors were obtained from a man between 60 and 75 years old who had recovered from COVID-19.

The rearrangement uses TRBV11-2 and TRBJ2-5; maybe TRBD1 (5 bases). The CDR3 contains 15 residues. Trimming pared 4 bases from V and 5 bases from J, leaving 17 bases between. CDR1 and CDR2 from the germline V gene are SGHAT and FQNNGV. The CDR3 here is CASSSYRRGGETQYF. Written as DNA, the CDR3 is TGTGCCAGCAGCTCTTACAGGCGAGGTGGGGAGACCCAGTACTTC.

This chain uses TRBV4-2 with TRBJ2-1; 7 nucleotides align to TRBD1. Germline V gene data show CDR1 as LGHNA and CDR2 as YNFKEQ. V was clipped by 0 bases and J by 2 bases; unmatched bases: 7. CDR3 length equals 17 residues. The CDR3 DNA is TGTGCCAGCAGCCAAGATCACGACAGGGTTCCCTACAATGAGCAGTTCTTC. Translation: CASSQDHDRVPYNEQFF.

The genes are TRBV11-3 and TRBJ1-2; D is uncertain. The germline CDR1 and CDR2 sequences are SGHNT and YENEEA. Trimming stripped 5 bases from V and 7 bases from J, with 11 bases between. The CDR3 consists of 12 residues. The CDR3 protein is CASSASRGGYTF. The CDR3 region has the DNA TGTGCCAGCAGCGCTAGCCGTGGTGGCTACACCTTC.

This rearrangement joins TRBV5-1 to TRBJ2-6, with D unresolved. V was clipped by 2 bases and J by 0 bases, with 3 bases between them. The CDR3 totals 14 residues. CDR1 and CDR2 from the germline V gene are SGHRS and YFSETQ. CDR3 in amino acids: CASSFSSGANVLTF. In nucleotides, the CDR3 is TGCGCCAGCAGCTTCAGCTCTGGGGCCAACGTCCTGACTTTC.

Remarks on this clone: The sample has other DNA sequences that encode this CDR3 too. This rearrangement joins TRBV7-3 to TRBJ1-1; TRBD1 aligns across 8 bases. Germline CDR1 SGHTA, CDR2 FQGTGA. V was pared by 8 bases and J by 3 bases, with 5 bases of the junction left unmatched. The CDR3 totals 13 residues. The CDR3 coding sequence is TGTGCCAGCTCAAGGGACAGGCACACTGAAGCTTTCTTT. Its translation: CASSRDRHTEAFF. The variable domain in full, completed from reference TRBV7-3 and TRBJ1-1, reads GAGVSQTPSNKVTEKGKYVELRCDPISGHTALYWYRQSLGQGPEFLIYFQGTGAADDSGLPNDRFFAVRPEGSVSTLKIQRTERGDSAVYLCASSRDRHTEAFFGQGTRLTVV.

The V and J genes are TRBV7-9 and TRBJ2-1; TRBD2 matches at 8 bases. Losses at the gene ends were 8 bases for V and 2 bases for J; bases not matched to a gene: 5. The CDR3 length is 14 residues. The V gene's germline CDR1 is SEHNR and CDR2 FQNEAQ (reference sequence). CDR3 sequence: CASASGGTYNEQFF. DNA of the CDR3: TGTGCCAGCGCGTCGGGGGGGACCTACAATGAGCAGTTCTTC.

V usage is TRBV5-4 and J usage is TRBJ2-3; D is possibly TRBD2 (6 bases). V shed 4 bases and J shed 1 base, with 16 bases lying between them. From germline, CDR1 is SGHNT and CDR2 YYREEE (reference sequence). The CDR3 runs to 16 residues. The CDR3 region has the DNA TGTGCCAGCAGCCCTAAGCAATGGGGGGGCACAGATACGCAGTATTTT. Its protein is CASSPKQWGGTDTQYF.

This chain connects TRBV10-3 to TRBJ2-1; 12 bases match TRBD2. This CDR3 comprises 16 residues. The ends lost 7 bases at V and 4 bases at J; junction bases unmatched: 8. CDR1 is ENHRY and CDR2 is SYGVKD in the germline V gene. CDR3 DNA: TGTGCCATCACAGAGGCTAGCGGGGGGGTTTACAATGAGCAGTTCTTC. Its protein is CAITEASGGVYNEQFF.

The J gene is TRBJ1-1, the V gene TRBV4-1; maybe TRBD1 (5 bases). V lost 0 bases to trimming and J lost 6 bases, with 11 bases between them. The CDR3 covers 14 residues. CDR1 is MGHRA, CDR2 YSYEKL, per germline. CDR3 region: CASSQEGGWAEAFF. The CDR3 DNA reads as TGCGCCAGCAGCCAAGAGGGGGGGTGGGCTGAAGCTTTCTTT.

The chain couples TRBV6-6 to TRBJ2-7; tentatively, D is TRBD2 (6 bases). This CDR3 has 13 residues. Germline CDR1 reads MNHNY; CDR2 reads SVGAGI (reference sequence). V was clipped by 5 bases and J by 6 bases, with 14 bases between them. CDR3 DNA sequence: TGTGCCAGCAGTAAACCCCGGGGGTTCGAGCAGTACTTC. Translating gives CASSKPRGFEQYF.

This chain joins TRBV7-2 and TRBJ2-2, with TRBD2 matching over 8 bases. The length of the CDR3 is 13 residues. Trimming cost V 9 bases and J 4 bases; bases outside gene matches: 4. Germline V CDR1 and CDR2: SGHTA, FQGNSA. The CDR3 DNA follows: TGTGCCAGTAATAGCGGGGCCACCGGGGAGCTGTTTTTT. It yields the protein CASNSGATGELFF. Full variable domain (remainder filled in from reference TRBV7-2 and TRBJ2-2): GAGVSQSPSNKVTEKGKDVELRCDPISGHTALYWYRQSLGQGLEFLIYFQGNSAPDKSGLPSDRFSAERTGGSVSTLTIQRTQQEDSAVYLCASNSGATGELFFGEGSRLTVL.

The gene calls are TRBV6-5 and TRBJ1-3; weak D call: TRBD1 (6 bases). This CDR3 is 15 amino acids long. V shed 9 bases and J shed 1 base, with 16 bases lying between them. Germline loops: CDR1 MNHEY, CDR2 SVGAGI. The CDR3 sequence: CASNRVADSGNTIYF. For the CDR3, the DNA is TGTGCCAGTAACAGGGTGGCAGATTCTGGAAACACCATATATTTT.

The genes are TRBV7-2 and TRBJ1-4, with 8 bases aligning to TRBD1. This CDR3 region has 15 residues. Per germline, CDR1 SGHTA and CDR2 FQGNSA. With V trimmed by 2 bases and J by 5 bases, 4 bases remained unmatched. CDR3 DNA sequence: TGTGCCAGCAGCTTACAGCAGGGGGCCAATGAAAAACTGTTTTTT. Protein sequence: CASSLQQGANEKLFF.

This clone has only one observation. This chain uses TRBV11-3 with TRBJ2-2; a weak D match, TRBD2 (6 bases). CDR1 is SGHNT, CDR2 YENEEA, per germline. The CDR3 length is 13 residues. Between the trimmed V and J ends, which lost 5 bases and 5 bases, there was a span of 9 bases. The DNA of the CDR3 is TGTGCCAGCAGCCCCCGGGGGACCGGGGAGCTGTTTTTT. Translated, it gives CASSPRGTGELFF.

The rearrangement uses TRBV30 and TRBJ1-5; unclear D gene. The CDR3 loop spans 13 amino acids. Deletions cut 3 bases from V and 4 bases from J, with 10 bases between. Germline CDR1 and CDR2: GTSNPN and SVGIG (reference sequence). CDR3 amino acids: CAWSRLPNQPQHF. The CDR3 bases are TGTGCCTGGAGCCGACTTCCGAATCAGCCCCAGCATTTT. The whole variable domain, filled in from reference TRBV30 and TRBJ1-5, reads SQTIHQWPATLVQPVGSPLSLECTVEGTSNPNLYWYRQAAGRGLQLLFYSVGIGQISSEVPQNLSASRPQDRQFILSSKKLLLSDSGFYLCAWSRLPNQPQHFGDGTRLSIL.

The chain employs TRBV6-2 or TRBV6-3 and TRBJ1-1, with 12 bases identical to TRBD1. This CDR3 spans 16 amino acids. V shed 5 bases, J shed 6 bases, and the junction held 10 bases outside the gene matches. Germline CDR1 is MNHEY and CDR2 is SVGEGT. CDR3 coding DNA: TGTGCCAGCAGTAGGGTCGCGGGACAGGGGGCCTCTGAAGCTTTCTTT. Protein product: CASSRVAGQGASEAFF.

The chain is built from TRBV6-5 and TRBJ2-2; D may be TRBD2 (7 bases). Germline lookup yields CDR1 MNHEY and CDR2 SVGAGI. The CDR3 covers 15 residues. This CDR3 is CATTRRGPNTGELFF. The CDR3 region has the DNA TGTGCGACGACCCGGCGGGGGCCGAACACCGGGGAGCTGTTTTTT.

The DNA of the CDR3 is TGCGCCAGCAGCATAGAAGAACAGGGATACAATGAGCAGTTCTTC. Residues: CASSIEEQGYNEQFF. The chain recombines TRBV5-1 with TRBJ2-1; tentative D call: TRBD1 (6 bases). The CDR3 runs to 15 residues. Trimming cost V 4 bases and J 4 bases, with 15 bases left between them. The germline gives CDR1 SGHRS, CDR2 YFSETQ.

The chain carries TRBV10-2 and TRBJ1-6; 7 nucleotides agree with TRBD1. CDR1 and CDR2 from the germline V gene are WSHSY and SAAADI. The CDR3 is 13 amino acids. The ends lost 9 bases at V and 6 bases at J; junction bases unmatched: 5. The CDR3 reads CARGQNINSPLHF. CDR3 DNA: TGCGCCAGGGGACAGAATATTAATTCACCCCTCCACTTT.

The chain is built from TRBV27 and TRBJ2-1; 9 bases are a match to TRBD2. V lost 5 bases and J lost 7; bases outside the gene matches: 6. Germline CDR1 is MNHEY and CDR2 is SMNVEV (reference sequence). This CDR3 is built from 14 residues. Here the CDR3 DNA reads TGTGCCAGCAGTGCCGCGGGGGGGCGAAATGAGCAGTTCTTC. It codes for CASSAAGGRNEQFF.

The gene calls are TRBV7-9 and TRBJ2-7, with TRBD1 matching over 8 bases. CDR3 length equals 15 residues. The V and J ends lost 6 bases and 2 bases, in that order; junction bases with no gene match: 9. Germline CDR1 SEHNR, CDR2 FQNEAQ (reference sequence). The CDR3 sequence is CASRGPRTGTYEQYF. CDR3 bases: TGTGCCAGCAGAGGGCCCCGGACAGGGACCTACGAGCAGTACTTC.

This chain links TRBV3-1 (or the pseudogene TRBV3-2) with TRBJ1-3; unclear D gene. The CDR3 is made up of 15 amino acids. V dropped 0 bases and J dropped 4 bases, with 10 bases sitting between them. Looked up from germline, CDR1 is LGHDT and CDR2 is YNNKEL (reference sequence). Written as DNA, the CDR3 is TGTGCCAGCAGCCAAGACGTCAGTTCAGGAAACACCATATATTTT. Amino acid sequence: CASSQDVSSGNTIYF.